The 17 T cell receptor beta chains below were found in one sample sequenced in a study of T cells after posttransplantation cyclophosphamide. Controls had myeloablative marrow grafts with methotrexate and calcineurin inhibitor, sampled at 1 year. Profiling relied on immunoSEQ multiplex PCR, and the TCRdb table lists in-frame clones only, not all of them. Here the sample spans 15,000 to 20,000 clones, over 75% being singletons. The sequences come from PBMCs, collected after an allogeneic stem cell transplant with a calcineurin inhibitor and methotrexate. The receptors were gathered from a male patient in his fifties or sixties who received an allogeneic stem cell transplant from an unrelated donor, was CMV-positive, and had chronic GVHD only. Some T cells could come from the graft donor.

The J gene is TRBJ2-3, the V gene TRBV7-8; 7 positions match TRBD2. This CDR3 region has 16 residues. J gave up 1 base and V 3 bases, and 7 bases lay outside the gene matches. The V gene's germline CDR1 is SGHVS and CDR2 FQNEAQ. DNA of the CDR3: TGTGCCAGCAGCTTCAGGGAGCGGGATGGCACAGATACGCAGTATTTT. It yields the protein CASSFRERDGTDTQYF.

The V call is TRBV18, the J call TRBJ2-5, with 7 bases that match TRBD1. CDR1 is KGHSH, CDR2 LQKENI, per germline. The junction had 4 bases not matched to a gene; V was cut back by 1 base and J by 2 bases. CDR3 length: 15 residues. CDR3 sequence: CASSPREQGQETQYF. The CDR3 DNA reads as TGTGCCAGCTCACCACGAGAACAGGGGCAAGAGACCCAGTACTTC.

The rearrangement links TRBV27 to TRBJ2-7; D remains unclear. Germline V gives CDR1 MNHEY, CDR2 SMNVEV (reference sequence). The CDR3 is 14 amino acids. V was pared by 3 bases and J by 2 bases, with 11 bases between. The CDR3 is CASSLLAETYEQYF. DNA for the CDR3: TGTGCCAGCAGTTTGTTGGCGGAGACCTACGAGCAGTACTTC.

The chain uses TRBV12-5 and TRBJ2-1; no clear D gene. Looked up from germline, CDR1 is LGHNT and CDR2 is FRNRAP. The V gene lost 3 bases and the J gene lost 8 bases, with 11 bases spanning the gap. The CDR3 runs 13 residues. The CDR3 bases are TGTGCTAGTGGTTTAGGCAGTCGGGATGAGCAGTTCTTC. Its translation is CASGLGSRDEQFF.

The CDR3 nucleotides read TGTGCCAGCAGTTACGCGCCGAACTATGGCTACACCTTC. It yields the protein CASSYAPNYGYTF. The chain couples TRBV6-6 to TRBJ1-2, with D unresolved. Trimming removed 2 bases from V and 2 bases from J, with 6 bases in between. Per the germline V gene, CDR1 is MNHNY and CDR2 is SVGAGI (reference sequence). The CDR3 length is 13 residues.

The rearrangement uses TRBV4-1 and TRBJ2-7, with D perhaps TRBD2 (6 bases). Germline CDR1 is MGHRA and CDR2 is YSYEKL. The CDR3 is 15 amino acids. Trimming stripped 5 bases from V and 3 bases from J, with 17 bases between. Here the CDR3 DNA reads TGCGCCAGCAGCAGCGGCCAGGGACTGAGCTACGAGCAGTACTTC. Translated: CASSSGQGLSYEQYF.

J is TRBJ2-7 and V is TRBV11-2; 14 positions match TRBD2. Germline CDR1 and CDR2: SGHAT and FQNNGV. This CDR3 is built from 16 residues. With V trimmed by 8 bases and J by 7 bases, 13 bases remained unmatched. The CDR3 DNA follows: TGTGCCAGCCGACTAGCGGGGGGGCGCCCCCTTTGGGAGCAGTACTTC. Its protein product is CASRLAGGRPLWEQYF.

This chain uses TRBV11-2 with TRBJ2-7, with D uncertain. Germline assignment: CDR1 SGHAT and CDR2 FQNNGV. V gave up 2 bases and J gave up 1 base, with 6 bases separating them. The CDR3 is made up of 13 amino acids. This CDR3 is CASSLSRSYEQYF. CDR3 nucleotides: TGTGCCAGCAGCTTATCCAGATCCTACGAGCAGTACTTC.

The chain carries TRBV9 and TRBJ2-3; TRBD2 is a possible D gene (5 bases). This CDR3 is built from 15 residues. Trimming took off 0 bases at V and 3 bases at J, with 11 bases between the two ends. Germline CDR1 and CDR2: SGDLS and YYNGEE. CDR3 loop: CASSVDGSVTDTQYF. The CDR3 coding sequence is TGTGCCAGCAGCGTAGATGGGAGTGTGACAGATACGCAGTATTTT.

The chain recombines TRBV19 with TRBJ2-7, with D possibly TRBD2 on 6 matching bases. The V gene lost 4 bases and the J gene lost 0 bases, with 13 bases spanning the gap. Germline V gene sequence: CDR1 LNHDA, CDR2 SQIVND (reference sequence). CDR3 size: 15 residues. The CDR3 sequence is CASSSSAGSSYEQYF. The DNA of the CDR3 is TGTGCCAGTAGTAGTTCCGCGGGGAGCTCCTACGAGCAGTACTTC.

This chain links TRBV11-3 with TRBJ2-1; 8 bases match TRBD1. Germline assignment: CDR1 SGHNT and CDR2 YENEEA. The CDR3 contains 14 residues. V was pared by 5 bases and J by 5 bases, with 5 bases of the junction left unmatched. The CDR3 sequence: CASSPRTGHNEQFF. CDR3 coding DNA: TGTGCCAGCAGCCCAAGGACAGGGCACAATGAGCAGTTCTTC.

The V and J genes are TRBV27 and TRBJ2-1; D might be TRBD2 (5 bases). The V and J ends lost 4 bases and 6 bases respectively, with 10 bases between them. Germline-derived CDR1 and CDR2 are MNHEY and SMNVEV (reference sequence). CDR3 size: 13 residues. The CDR3 coding sequence is TGTGCCAGCAGTTCCGGACTGTTCAATGAGCAGTTCTTC. Translating it yields CASSSGLFNEQFF.

The J gene is TRBJ1-3, the V gene TRBV7-8, with 8 bases matching TRBD1. This CDR3 spans 15 amino acids. Germline CDR1 reads SGHVS; CDR2 reads FQNEAQ. Trimming removed 5 bases from V and 2 bases from J; junction bases left unmatched: 5. CDR3 DNA sequence: TGTGCCAGCAGCGGCCGGACAGGGACTGGAAACACCATATATTTT. This sequence encodes CASSGRTGTGNTIYF.

The chain recombines TRBV6-5 with TRBJ1-2; the D is unclear. The CDR3 runs to 12 residues. V was clipped by 10 bases and J by 5 bases, with 14 bases between them. The germline V gene has CDR1 MNHEY and CDR2 SVGAGI. The CDR3 nucleotides read TGTGCCACCCTCCTAGATACTTATGGCTACACCTTC. This codes for CATLLDTYGYTF.

This chain connects TRBV4-2 to TRBJ2-3; 13 bases match TRBD2. In germline, CDR1 is LGHNA, CDR2 YNFKEQ. This CDR3 region has 18 residues. The junction had 8 bases not matched to a gene; V was cut back by 1 base and J by 4 bases. CDR3 sequence reads: CASSQGLRTSGGSDTQYF. The CDR3, as DNA: TGTGCCAGCAGCCAAGGGCTCCGGACTAGCGGGGGATCAGATACGCAGTATTTT.

The chain links TRBV9 to TRBJ2-2; maybe TRBD1 (6 bases). The CDR3 is made up of 15 amino acids. Trimming pared 0 bases from V and 8 bases from J, leaving 14 bases between. The germline gives CDR1 SGDLS, CDR2 YYNGEE. The CDR3 DNA sequence: TGTGCCAGCAGCGTAGGGGGGCTCCCTTTAGGGGAGCTGTTTTTT. Its translation is CASSVGGLPLGELFF. The variable domain in full, with the rest retrieved from reference TRBV9 and TRBJ2-2, is DSGVTQTPKHLITATGQRVTLRCSPRSGDLSVYWYQQSLDQGLQFLIQYYNGEERAKGNILERFSAQQFPDLHSELNLSSLELGDSALYFCASSVGGLPLGELFFGEGSRLTVL.

The chain recombines TRBV30 with TRBJ2-2, with D perhaps matching TRBD1 (5 bases). This CDR3 spans 16 amino acids. The germline gives CDR1 GTSNPN, CDR2 SVGIG (reference sequence). V gave up 3 bases and J gave up 4 bases, with 18 bases separating them. The chain's CDR3 is CAWSRFTGICTGELFF. In DNA, the CDR3 is TGTGCCTGGAGCCGATTTACAGGTATCTGCACCGGGGAGCTGTTTTTT.